This T cell receptor (beta chain) was recorded in a study of cytomegalovirus exposure and HLA in healthy donors. For the study at large: There were roughly 110 million unique TCR beta sequences, drawn from about 180 million T cells, in an earlier analysis.

The study's findings and limits: With further analysis later on, most CMV-associated TCR beta chains appeared HLA-restricted.

The primer mix had 60 Vbeta and 13 Jbeta primers. In the original workflow: Later, an analysis found 65 million to 85 million unique TCR beta chains, and roughly 9.9 million of these were shared. Assay used: immunoSEQ multiplex PCR; TCRdb lists only in-frame clones, some missing. V and J calls and clone size are as listed in that table; D and trimming were resolved from the DNA. The table shows more than 60,000 clones, with around 74% occurring only once. With regard to this clone: What it binds is unknown.

V dropped 1 base and J dropped 6 bases, with 8 bases sitting between them. This CDR3 has 13 residues. Germline V gene lookup returns CDR1 SEHNR and CDR2 FQNEAQ (reference sequence). This clonotype was sampled from a male donor in good health and CMV-seropositive. The sequencing sample was made of PBMCs. The rearrangement joins TRBV7-9 to TRBJ2-3; D may be TRBD2 (6 bases). CDR3 loop: CASSLGAGDTQYF. The DNA of the CDR3 is TGTGCCAGCAGCTTAGGGGCGGGGGATACGCAGTATTTT.